This T cell receptor (beta chain) was documented in a study of early T cells in non-severe SARS-CoV-2 infection. Across the study: Bulk RNA isolated from unsorted whole blood underwent sequencing; chains were not paired.

The TCR library protocol attached unique molecular identifiers to the individual cDNA molecules. TCRdb processed the 5' RACE reads anew with MiXCR; each CDR3 protein has one entry. The repertoire holds 25,000 to 30,000 distinct CDR3 sequences, with about 4.5% as singletons. Many counts were recorded for this clonotype. This sequence originates from an adult who was a healthcare worker with PCR-confirmed SARS-CoV-2 infection or an uninfected control (not recorded which). The source material was whole blood.

CDR3 sequence reads: CASSYAANRNTEAFF. In nucleotides, the CDR3 is TGTGCCAGCAGTTACGCGGCCAACAGGAACACTGAAGCTTTCTTT. V and J are TRBV6-6 and TRBJ1-1, with D unclear. Germline CDR1 is MNHNY and CDR2 is SVGAGI (reference sequence). The CDR3 totals 15 residues. With 2 bases removed from V and 1 base from J, the gap between germline ends came to 11 bases.